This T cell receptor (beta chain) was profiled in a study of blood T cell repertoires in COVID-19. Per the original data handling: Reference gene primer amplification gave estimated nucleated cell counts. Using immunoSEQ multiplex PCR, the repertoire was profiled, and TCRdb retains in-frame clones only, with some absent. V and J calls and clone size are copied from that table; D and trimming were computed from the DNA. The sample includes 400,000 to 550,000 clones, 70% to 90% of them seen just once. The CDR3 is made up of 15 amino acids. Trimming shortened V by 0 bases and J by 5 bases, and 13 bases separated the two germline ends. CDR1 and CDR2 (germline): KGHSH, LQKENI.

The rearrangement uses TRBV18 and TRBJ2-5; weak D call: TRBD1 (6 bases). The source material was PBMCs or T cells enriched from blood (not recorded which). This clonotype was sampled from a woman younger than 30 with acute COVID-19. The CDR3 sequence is CASSPPNDRTETQYF. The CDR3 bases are TGTGCCAGCTCACCACCCAATGACAGGACGGAGACCCAGTACTTC.